This T cell receptor (beta chain) was retrieved from a study of relationships among human T cell subsets. The study, taken as a whole, reports: Substantial CDR3 sharing among Th1, Th2 and regulatory cells suggested stochastic fate choice. Some CD4+CD8+ double-positive cells may remain after bead sorting. Over 60% of CD8+ cytotoxic sequences came from clones with over 100 reads.

TCR alpha and beta CDR3s were amplified from mRNA by semiquantitative ARM-PCR. ARM-PCR used tagged nested gene-specific primers, then communal superprimers for exponential amplification. Via MiXCR, TCRdb re-called the multiplex PCR reads, giving one row per CDR3 protein. The table shows roughly 13,000 distinct CDR3 sequences, with approximately 64% occurring only once. In this sample, this clonotype turned up a few times. Its antigen is unknown. Bead selections for CD25, CD56 and CD294 left a flow-through collected as Th1 cells. T cell subsets were isolated with magnetic beads coated with subset-specific monoclonal antibodies. The sequence was obtained from a man between 35 and 55 years old in good health. Sequencing was carried out using CD4+ Th1 cells sorted from blood.

For the CDR3, the DNA is TGCAGTGCCCAAAGCGGGAGGTCCTACAATGAGCAGTTCTTC. Translation gives CSAQSGRSYNEQFF. The genes are TRBV20-1 and TRBJ2-1; TRBD2 aligns across 9 bases. The CDR3 sequence is 14 residues long. Unmatched junction bases numbered 4, after V lost 6 bases and J lost 1 base. Germline lookup yields CDR1 DFQATT and CDR2 SNEGSKA (reference sequence).